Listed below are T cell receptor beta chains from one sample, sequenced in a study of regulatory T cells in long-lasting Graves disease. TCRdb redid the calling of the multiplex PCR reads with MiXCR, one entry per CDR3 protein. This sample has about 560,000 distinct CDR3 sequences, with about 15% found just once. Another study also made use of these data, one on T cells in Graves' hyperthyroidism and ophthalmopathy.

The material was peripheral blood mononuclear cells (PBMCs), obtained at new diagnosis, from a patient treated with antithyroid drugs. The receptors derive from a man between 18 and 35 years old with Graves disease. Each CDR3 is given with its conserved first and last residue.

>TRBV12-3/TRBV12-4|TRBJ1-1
CASSTNGGATGAFF
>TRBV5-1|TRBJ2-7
CASSLVDSEQYF
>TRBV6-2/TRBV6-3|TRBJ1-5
CASSETGRQPQHF
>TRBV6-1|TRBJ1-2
CAIREGNYGYTF
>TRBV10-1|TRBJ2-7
CASSEGLPPYEQYF
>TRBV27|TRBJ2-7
CASQDSSSYEQYF
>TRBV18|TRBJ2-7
CASSPTGRGPSYEQYF
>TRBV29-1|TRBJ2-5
CSVLPGQGGETQYF
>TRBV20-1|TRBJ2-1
CSAGGHNEQFF
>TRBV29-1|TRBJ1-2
CSAVVQGRNYGYTF
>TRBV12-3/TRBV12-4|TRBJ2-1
CASTPNGRAGEQFF
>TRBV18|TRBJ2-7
CASSRGQGETYGQYF
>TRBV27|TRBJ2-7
CASHSGGATYEQYF
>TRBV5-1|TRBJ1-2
CASSLPGPRGYTF
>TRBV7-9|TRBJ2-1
CASSLPGGTPLGSYNEQFF
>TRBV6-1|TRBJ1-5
CASSVPGMTRVSNQPQHF
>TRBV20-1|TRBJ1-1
CSAYSAAGTEAFF
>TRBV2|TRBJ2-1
CASSGLGIPTMKQFF
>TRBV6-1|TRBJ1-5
CASSGGPSNQPQHF
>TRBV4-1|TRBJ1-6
CASSLRPGQSNSPLHF
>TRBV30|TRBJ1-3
CAWWTFSSSGNTIYF
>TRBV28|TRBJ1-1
CASRQRQGEVNTEAFF
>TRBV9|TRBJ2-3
CASSASGSTDTQYF
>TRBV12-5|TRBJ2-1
CASGLEYHGLQFF
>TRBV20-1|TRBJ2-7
CSARDPAIYEQYF
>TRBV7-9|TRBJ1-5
CASSPDSNQPQHF
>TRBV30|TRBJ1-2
CASPRKAGRGYTF
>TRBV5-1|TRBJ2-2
CASSFSPPPGGTGELFF
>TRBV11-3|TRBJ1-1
CASSQGASEALF
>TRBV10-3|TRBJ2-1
CAISENAGTSGFYNEQFF
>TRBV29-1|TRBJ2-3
CSVEEGGTDTQYF
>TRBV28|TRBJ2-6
CASNVWGGTGANVLTF
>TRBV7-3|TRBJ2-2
CASSFAANTGELFF
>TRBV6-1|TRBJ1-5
CASRDRGKPQHF
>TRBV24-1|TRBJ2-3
CATSDLNGDTQYF
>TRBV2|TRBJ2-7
CASSSLASSYEQYF
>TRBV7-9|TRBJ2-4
CASSSIAGKGYIQYF
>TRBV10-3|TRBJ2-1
CAISDRRDRVVDEQFF
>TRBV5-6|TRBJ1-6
CASSLPGGTGNSPLHF
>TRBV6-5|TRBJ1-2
CASSYSKRAYGYTF
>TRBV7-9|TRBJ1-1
CASSYPPTGRNTEAFF
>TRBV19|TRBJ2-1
CASSMEGSFDNEQFF